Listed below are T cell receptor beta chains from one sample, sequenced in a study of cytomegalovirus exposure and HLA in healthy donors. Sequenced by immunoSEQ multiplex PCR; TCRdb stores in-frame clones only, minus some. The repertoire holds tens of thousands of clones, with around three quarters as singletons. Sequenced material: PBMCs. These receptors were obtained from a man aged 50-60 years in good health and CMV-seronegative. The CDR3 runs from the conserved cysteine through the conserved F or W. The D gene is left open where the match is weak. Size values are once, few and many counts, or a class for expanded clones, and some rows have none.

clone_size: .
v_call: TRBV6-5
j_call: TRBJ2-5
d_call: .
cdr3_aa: CASSYAGIDTQYF
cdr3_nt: TGTGCCAGCAGTTACGCAGGGATTGACACCCAGTACTTC

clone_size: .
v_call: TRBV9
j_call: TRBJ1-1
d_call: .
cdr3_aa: CASSPLMSILNTEAFF
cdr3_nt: TGTGCCAGCAGCCCATTAATGAGTATCCTGAACACTGAAGCTTTCTTT

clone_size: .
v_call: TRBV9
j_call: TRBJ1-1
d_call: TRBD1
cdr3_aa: CASSAYRGTEAFF
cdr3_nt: TGTGCCAGCAGCGCTTACAGGGGGACTGAAGCTTTCTTT

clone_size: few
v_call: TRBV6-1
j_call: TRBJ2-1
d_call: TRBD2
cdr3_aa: CASSTLAGGYNEQFF
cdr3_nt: TGTGCCAGCAGTACCCTAGCGGGGGGTTACAATGAGCAGTTCTTC

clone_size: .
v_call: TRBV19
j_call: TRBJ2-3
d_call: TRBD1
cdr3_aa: CASSIGTGGSGTDTQYF
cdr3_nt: TGTGCCAGTAGTATAGGGACAGGGGGCAGTGGCACAGATACGCAGTATTTT

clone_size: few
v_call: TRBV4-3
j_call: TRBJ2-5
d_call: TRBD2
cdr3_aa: CASSQAQREWETQYF
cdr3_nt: TGCGCCAGCAGCCAAGCCCAGCGGGAGTGGGAGACCCAGTACTTC

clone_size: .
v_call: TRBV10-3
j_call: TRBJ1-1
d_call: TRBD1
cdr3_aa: CAIRGQSWNTEAFF
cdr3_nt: TGTGCCATCAGGGGACAGAGCTGGAACACTGAAGCTTTCTTT

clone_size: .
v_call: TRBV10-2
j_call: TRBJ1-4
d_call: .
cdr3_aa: CASSLGGTNEKLFF
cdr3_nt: TGCGCCAGCAGTTTAGGGGGAACTAATGAAAAACTGTTTTTT

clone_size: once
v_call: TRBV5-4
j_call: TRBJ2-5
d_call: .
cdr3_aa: CASSLGDIPGETQYF
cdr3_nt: TGTGCCAGCAGCTTAGGGGACATACCCGGAGAGACCCAGTACTTC

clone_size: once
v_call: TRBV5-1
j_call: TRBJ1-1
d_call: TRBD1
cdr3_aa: CASSHPGQGLSEAFF
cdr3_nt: TGCGCCAGCAGCCATCCGGGACAGGGCTTGTCTGAAGCTTTCTTT

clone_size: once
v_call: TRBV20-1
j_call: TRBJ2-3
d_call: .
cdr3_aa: CGQGWDTQYF
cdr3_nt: TGCGGCCAGGGATGGGATACGCAGTATTTT

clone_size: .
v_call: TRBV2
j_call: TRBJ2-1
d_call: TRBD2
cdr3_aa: CASSDRRGWYNEQFF
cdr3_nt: TGTGCCAGCAGTGATAGGCGGGGGTGGTACAATGAGCAGTTCTTC

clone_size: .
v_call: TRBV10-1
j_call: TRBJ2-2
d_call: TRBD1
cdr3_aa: CASSESRDPGQTNTGELFF
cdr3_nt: TGCGCCAGCAGTGAGTCGAGAGATCCGGGACAGACGAACACCGGGGAGCTGTTTTTT

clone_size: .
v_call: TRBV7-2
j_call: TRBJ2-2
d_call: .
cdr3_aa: CASSSRGTGELFF
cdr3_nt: TGTGCCAGCAGCTCGAGAGGCACCGGGGAGCTGTTTTTT

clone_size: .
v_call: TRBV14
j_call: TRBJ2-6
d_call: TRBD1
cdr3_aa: CASSLQGAHVLTF
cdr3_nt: TGTGCCAGCAGCTTACAGGGGGCTCACGTCCTGACTTTC

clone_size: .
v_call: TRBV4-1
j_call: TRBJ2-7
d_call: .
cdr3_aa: CASSRQQIDYEQYF
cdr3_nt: TGCGCCAGCAGCCGGCAACAGATCGACTACGAGCAGTACTTC

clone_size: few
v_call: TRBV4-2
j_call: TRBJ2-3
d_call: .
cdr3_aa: CASSQFSPTRGATDTQYF
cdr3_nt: TGTGCCAGCAGCCAATTCTCCCCTACTAGAGGTGCGACAGATACGCAGTATTTT